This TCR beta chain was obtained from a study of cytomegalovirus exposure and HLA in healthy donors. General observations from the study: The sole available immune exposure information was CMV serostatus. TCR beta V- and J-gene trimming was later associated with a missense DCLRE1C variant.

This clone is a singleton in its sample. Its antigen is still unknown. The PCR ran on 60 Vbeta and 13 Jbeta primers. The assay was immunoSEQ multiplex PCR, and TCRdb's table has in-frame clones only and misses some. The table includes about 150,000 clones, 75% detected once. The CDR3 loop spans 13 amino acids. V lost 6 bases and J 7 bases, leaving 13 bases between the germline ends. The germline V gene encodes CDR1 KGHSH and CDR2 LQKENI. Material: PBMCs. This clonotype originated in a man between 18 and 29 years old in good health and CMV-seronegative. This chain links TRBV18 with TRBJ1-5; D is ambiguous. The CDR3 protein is CASSPGGWQPQHF. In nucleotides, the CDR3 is TGTGCCAGCTCCCCCGGAGGGTGGCAGCCCCAGCATTTT.